Given below is one T cell receptor (beta chain) in context. V was clipped by 0 bases and J by 0 bases, with 8 bases between them. There are 15 residues in the CDR3. Germline CDR1 and CDR2: SGHNT and YYREEE (reference sequence). Data came from immunoSEQ multiplex PCR; TCRdb stores just in-frame clones and leaves some out. The data show around 93,000 clones, 80% to 95% seen once. The sample is drawn from a study of control samples from healthy donors and cancer patients. This TCR derives from a human donor in good health. The donor label of this sample is uncertain. This chain joins TRBV5-4 and TRBJ2-3, with TRBD1 as a possible D gene (6 bases). The sample comprised blood. The CDR3 loop is CASSLAGASTDTQYF. In DNA form, the CDR3 reads TGTGCCAGCAGCTTGGCAGGGGCTAGCACAGATACGCAGTATTTT.